These 18 T cell receptor beta chains share one sample of origin, sequenced in a study of Ad26.COV2.S vaccination and SARS-CoV-2 variants. Treatment of the sample: around 19 received Ad26.COV2.S at low or high dose, single or two shots; 5 received placebo; per-sample allocation not given. Samples analyzed were those drawn on day 63 after the first vaccine or placebo injection. The table came from immunoSEQ multiplex PCR; TCRdb's copy has only in-frame clones and leaves some out. The sample shows hundreds of thousands of clones, around nine tenths of them seen only once. The material sequenced was peripheral blood, taken in a trial of Ad26.COV2.S vaccine versus placebo. The receptors here all came from a person aged 18-65 years who received the Ad26.COV2.S COVID-19 vaccine or a placebo.

The gene calls are TRBV28 and TRBJ2-7; 12 positions match TRBD2. The CDR3 extends over 15 amino acids. CDR1 MDHEN and CDR2 SYDVKM come from the germline V gene. Unmatched junction bases numbered 8, after V lost 6 bases and J lost 5 bases. The CDR3 loop reads CASRQTTSGRDEQYF. DNA of the CDR3: TGTGCCAGCAGGCAAACGACTAGCGGGAGAGACGAGCAGTACTTC.

J is TRBJ2-2 and V is TRBV28; no clear D gene. Trimming stripped 7 bases from V and 7 bases from J, with 7 bases between. The germline V gene encodes CDR1 MDHEN and CDR2 SYDVKM. The CDR3 has 11 amino acids. CDR3 nucleotides: TGTGCCAGCACAGAACTCGGGGAGCTGTTTTTT. It is translated as CASTELGELFF.

The chain uses TRBV7-9 and TRBJ1-2; D gene uncertain. The CDR3 covers 16 residues. V lost 1 base and J 5 bases, leaving 17 bases between the germline ends. CDR1 SEHNR and CDR2 FQNEAQ come from the germline V gene (reference sequence). In nucleotides, the CDR3 is TGTGCCAGCAGCTTAGGGGCATTTCGAAGCTCTTATGGCTACACCTTC. It specifies CASSLGAFRSSYGYTF.

Here the CDR3 reads CASSLNGRTHNEQFF. In DNA, the CDR3 is TGTGCCAGCAGCTTAAACGGGAGAACGCACAATGAGCAGTTCTTC. The chain carries TRBV7-2 and TRBJ2-1, with D perhaps matching TRBD2 (6 bases). Trimming pared 2 bases from V and 5 bases from J, leaving 13 bases between. The CDR3 spans 15 residues. Looked up from germline, CDR1 is SGHTA and CDR2 is FQGNSA.

The chain recombines TRBV5-1 with TRBJ2-1; the D gene is possibly TRBD1 (5 bases). The germline CDR1 and CDR2 sequences are SGHRS and YFSETQ. Trimming removed 4 bases at V and 6 bases at J, with 11 bases between. The CDR3 loop spans 13 amino acids. The CDR3 coding sequence is TGCGCCAGCAGCCCATCAGGGTTCAATGAGCAGTTCTTC. Protein product: CASSPSGFNEQFF.

The J gene is TRBJ2-7, the V gene TRBV28; TRBD1 agrees at 7 bases. The CDR3 spans 13 residues. The ends lost 8 bases at V and 3 bases at J; junction bases unmatched: 7. CDR1 and CDR2 (germline): MDHEN, SYDVKM. CDR3 loop: CASEGQSIYEQYF. CDR3 nucleotide sequence: TGTGCCAGCGAGGGACAGAGCATCTACGAGCAGTACTTC.

The rearrangement links TRBV4-1 to TRBJ1-5, with D possibly matching TRBD1 (6 bases). This CDR3 has 16 residues. Between the trimmed V and J ends, which lost 1 base and 6 bases, there was a span of 16 bases. Looked up from germline, CDR1 is MGHRA and CDR2 is YSYEKL. The CDR3 region has the DNA TGCGCCAGCAGCCAAGGTACCTCGGACAGTTTTCAGCCCCAGCATTTT. Protein sequence: CASSQGTSDSFQPQHF.

The rearrangement links TRBV28 to TRBJ1-2, with TRBD1 matching over 7 bases. The germline V gene has CDR1 MDHEN and CDR2 SYDVKM. The ends lost 4 bases at V and 5 bases at J; junction bases unmatched: 7. The CDR3 has 14 residues. The DNA of the CDR3 is TGTGCCAGCAGTTACGAGGGGGCGGGGTATGGCTACACCTTC. Translating it yields CASSYEGAGYGYTF.

The chain has TRBV21-1 and TRBJ1-6. TRBV21-1 is reported as a pseudogene. There are 17 residues in the CDR3. The CDR3 protein is CASSIEVLGGIGSPLHF. The DNA of the CDR3 is TGTGCCAGCAGCATTGAGGTTTTGGGGGGTATTGGTTCACCCCTCCACTTT.

The V and J genes are TRBV6-6 and TRBJ2-7; 10 bases are a match to TRBD1. In germline, CDR1 is MNHNY, CDR2 SVGAGI (reference sequence). The CDR3 has 14 amino acids. V shed 6 bases and J 9 bases; nucleotides not matched to a gene: 11. CDR3 DNA sequence: TGTGCCAGCAGCCCCGGGACAGGGGACCTTCGGCAGTACTTC. Its translation: CASSPGTGDLRQYF.

The chain combines TRBV7-2 with TRBJ2-3, with 10 bases aligning to TRBD1. V gave up 4 bases and J gave up 0 bases; unmatched junction bases: 1. There are 15 residues in the CDR3. CDR1 SGHTA and CDR2 FQGNSA come from the germline V gene. CDR3: CASSSGQGSTDTQYF. CDR3 DNA: TGTGCCAGCAGCTCGGGACAGGGGAGCACAGATACGCAGTATTTT. Combining the CDR3 with reference TRBV7-2 and TRBJ2-3 gives the whole variable domain GAGVSQSPSNKVTEKGKDVELRCDPISGHTALYWYRQSLGQGLEFLIYFQGNSAPDKSGLPSDRFSAERTGGSVSTLTIQRTQQEDSAVYLCASSSGQGSTDTQYFGPGTRLTVL.

The chain couples TRBV7-2 to TRBJ1-3, with TRBD1 as a possible D gene (5 bases). The germline V and J ends were trimmed by 2 bases and 2 bases, with 10 bases remaining between them. Germline V CDR1 and CDR2: SGHTA, FQGNSA. The CDR3 consists of 15 residues. CDR3 sequence: CASSLNRGAGNTIYF. Written as DNA, the CDR3 is TGTGCCAGCAGCTTAAACCGGGGGGCTGGAAACACCATATATTTT.

J is TRBJ1-1 and V is TRBV7-6; 9 bases line up with TRBD1. The ends lost 3 bases at V and 4 bases at J; junction bases unmatched: 6. The CDR3 length is 15 residues. From germline, CDR1 is SGHVS and CDR2 FNYEAQ. The CDR3 DNA follows: TGTGCCAGCAGCTTCCCCGGGACAGGGACCACTGAAGCTTTCTTT. This gives the protein CASSFPGTGTTEAFF.

The V and J genes are TRBV7-9 and TRBJ1-2; no clear D. The CDR3 consists of 13 residues. Germline V lookup: CDR1 SEHNR, CDR2 FQNEAQ (reference sequence). Trimming removed 2 bases from V and 1 base from J, with 5 bases in between. Here the CDR3 reads CASSLNVNYGYTF. Written as DNA, the CDR3 is TGTGCCAGCAGCTTAAACGTTAACTATGGCTACACCTTC.

This clone was detected many times. V is TRBV28 and J is TRBJ2-7; tentatively, D is TRBD1 (6 bases). V dropped 6 bases and J dropped 9 bases, with 24 bases sitting between them. The CDR3 loop spans 15 amino acids. Germline CDR1 is MDHEN and CDR2 is SYDVKM. As DNA, the CDR3 is TGTGCCAGCAGGCTCAGGGGCGCCCTGTCCGCGGGGCAGTACTTC. Translated: CASRLRGALSAGQYF.

The chain is built from TRBV6-5 and TRBJ2-7; 8 bases align to TRBD1. Germline lookup yields CDR1 MNHEY and CDR2 SVGAGI. With V trimmed by 6 bases and J by 0 bases, 4 bases remained unmatched. The CDR3 contains 14 residues. The CDR3 protein is CASSRTGSSYEQYF. The CDR3, as DNA: TGTGCCAGCAGCCGGACAGGGAGCTCCTACGAGCAGTACTTC.

This sequence joins TRBV9 and TRBJ2-1, with 12 bases fitting TRBD2. This CDR3 comprises 15 residues. Germline V gene lookup returns CDR1 SGDLS and CDR2 YYNGEE. With 3 bases clipped from V and 2 bases from J, the junction kept 0 bases outside the gene matches. As DNA, the CDR3 is TGTGCCAGCAGCGGACTAGCGGGGGCCTACAATGAGCAGTTCTTC. Residues: CASSGLAGAYNEQFF.

The rearrangement uses TRBV28 and TRBJ2-5; 8 positions agree with TRBD1. The CDR3 is 15 amino acids. The germline V gene has CDR1 MDHEN and CDR2 SYDVKM. With V trimmed by 6 bases and J by 2 bases, 8 bases remained unmatched. This CDR3 is CASSLTGAVQETQYF. The CDR3 region has the DNA TGTGCCAGCAGCCTGACAGGGGCGGTACAAGAGACCCAGTACTTC.